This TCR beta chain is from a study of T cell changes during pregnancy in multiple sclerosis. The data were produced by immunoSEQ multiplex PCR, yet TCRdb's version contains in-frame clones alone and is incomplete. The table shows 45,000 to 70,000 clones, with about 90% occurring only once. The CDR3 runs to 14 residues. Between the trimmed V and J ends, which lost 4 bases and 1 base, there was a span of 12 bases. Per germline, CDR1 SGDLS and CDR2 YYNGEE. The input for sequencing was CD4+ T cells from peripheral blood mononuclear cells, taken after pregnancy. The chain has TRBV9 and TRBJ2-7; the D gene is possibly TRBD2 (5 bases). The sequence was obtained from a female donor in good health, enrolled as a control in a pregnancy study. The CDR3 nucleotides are TGTGCCAGCAGCAAGAGGCCGGGGTCCTACGAGCAGTACTTC. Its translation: CASSKRPGSYEQYF.